Below are 23 T cell receptor beta chains sequenced from a single sample in a study of preoperative IRX-2 immunotherapy in early breast cancer. Assay: immunoSEQ multiplex PCR; the TCRdb copy retains only in-frame clones and omits some. The sample carries approximately 30,000 clones, about 95% recorded once. Treatment reported: preoperative locoregional IRX-2 cytokine immunotherapy. This sample was gathered from a patient treated with IRX-2 immunotherapy. These receptors all come from a human donor with breast cancer.

V and J are TRBV19 and TRBJ2-3, with TRBD1 identical over 8 bases. CDR3 length: 16 amino acids. Trimming cost V 11 bases and J 3 bases; bases outside gene matches: 16. The germline CDR1 and CDR2 sequences are LNHDA and SQIVND (reference sequence). The CDR3 DNA follows: TGTGCCGGCACGAATTGGGGCAGGGGGCTTACAGATACGCAGTATTTT. Translated: CAGTNWGRGLTDTQYF.

The chain has TRBV5-1 and TRBJ2-5, with D maybe TRBD1 (6 bases). From germline, CDR1 is SGHRS and CDR2 YFSETQ. The V gene lost 5 bases and the J gene lost 5 bases, with 16 bases spanning the gap. CDR3 length: 14 amino acids. The CDR3 sequence: CASRSRQGMETQYF. The CDR3 region has the DNA TGCGCCAGCAGGAGTAGGCAGGGGATGGAGACCCAGTACTTC.

The J gene is TRBJ1-2, the V gene TRBV29-1; 10 nucleotides line up with TRBD1. The ends lost 7 bases at V and 3 bases at J; junction bases unmatched: 8. The V gene's germline CDR1 is SQVTM and CDR2 ANQGSEA. This CDR3 spans 14 amino acids. CDR3 residues: CSALPGQGHYGYTF. The CDR3 region has the DNA TGCAGCGCGCTCCCGGGACAGGGGCACTATGGCTACACCTTC.

The genes are TRBV4-2 and TRBJ1-3, with TRBD1 as a possible D gene (5 bases). This CDR3 is built from 15 residues. The ends were cut back, 1 base at V and 2 bases at J, with 9 bases in the middle. Germline values: CDR1 LGHNA, CDR2 YNFKEQ. CDR3 amino acids: CASSQAGQTGNTIYF. The CDR3 region has the DNA TGTGCCAGCAGCCAAGCAGGACAAACTGGAAACACCATATATTTT.

This clone has only one observation. The chain links TRBV5-1 to TRBJ1-1, with D possibly being TRBD1 (5 bases). This CDR3 has 14 residues. Germline values: CDR1 SGHRS, CDR2 YFSETQ. The V and J ends lost 1 base and 7 bases respectively, with 14 bases between them. In DNA, the CDR3 is TGCGCCAGCAGCTTGCCCCGCTTGGGGGTTGAAGCTTTCTTT. Translation gives CASSLPRLGVEAFF.

The chain joins TRBV23-1 to TRBJ1-1, with D uncertain. TRBV23-1 belongs to the ORF category, with a function that is uncertain. The CDR3 runs 12 residues. With 3 bases removed from V and 1 base from J, the gap between germline ends came to 3 bases. CDR3 sequence reads: CASSQRNTEAFF. The CDR3 DNA follows: TGCGCCAGCAGTCAGAGGAACACTGAAGCTTTCTTT.

This chain uses TRBV19 with TRBJ1-4; D is unclear. This CDR3 region has 14 residues. CDR1 LNHDA and CDR2 SQIVND come from the germline V gene (reference sequence). V was clipped by 3 bases and J by 13 bases, with 18 bases between them. CDR3 loop: CASSMQVGMGRLFF. The CDR3 bases are TGTGCCAGTAGTATGCAGGTGGGGATGGGGAGACTGTTTTTT.

The rearrangement links TRBV5-6 to TRBJ2-1, with TRBD2 as a possible D gene (6 bases). Germline CDR1 is SGHDT and CDR2 is YYEEEE. CDR3 size: 13 residues. V lost 4 bases, J lost 4 bases, and 9 bases lay in between. The CDR3 reads CASSAGTYNEQFF. The CDR3 DNA sequence: TGTGCCAGCAGCGCCGGGACTTACAATGAGCAGTTCTTC.

The chain uses TRBV19 and TRBJ2-1, with 8 bases lining up with TRBD1. J gave up 8 bases and V 5 bases, and 14 bases lay outside the gene matches. The germline V gene encodes CDR1 LNHDA and CDR2 SQIVND (reference sequence). This CDR3 comprises 16 residues. The CDR3 nucleotides are TGTGCCAGTAGTGCCCCGGTGGGCAGGGGGCAGGATGAGCAGTTCTTC. Protein: CASSAPVGRGQDEQFF.

This chain links TRBV6-5 with TRBJ1-5; TRBD1 aligns across 7 bases. Looked up from germline, CDR1 is MNHEY and CDR2 is SVGAGI. The CDR3 covers 16 residues. Germline trimming cut 0 bases from V and 5 bases from J; bases unmatched to any gene: 7. For the CDR3, the DNA is TGTGCCAGCAGTTACTCGAGGAACAGGGGCCATCAGCCCCAGCATTTT. Protein: CASSYSRNRGHQPQHF.

The chain combines TRBV4-3 with TRBJ2-3; D may be TRBD1 (5 bases). The CDR3 has 16 amino acids. The germline CDR1 and CDR2 sequences are LGHNA and YSLEER. With 2 bases removed from V and 4 bases from J, the gap between germline ends came to 16 bases. The CDR3 DNA reads as TGCGCCAGCAGCCAATACGCCGCCACAGGACCAGATACGCAGTATTTT. It codes for CASSQYAATGPDTQYF.

The V gene is TRBV2, the J gene TRBJ1-5; D is ambiguous. CDR1 and CDR2 (germline): SNHLY, FYNNEI. CDR3 length: 13 amino acids. V lost 2 bases and J lost 4, with 6 bases in between. CDR3 nucleotides: TGTGCCAGCAGTGAAATGGAGAATCAGCCCCAGCATTTT. Translated, it gives CASSEMENQPQHF.

This clone has a single count. The chain couples TRBV5-4 to TRBJ2-7; TRBD2 matches at 12 bases. V lost 4 bases and J lost 5; bases outside the gene matches: 7. This CDR3 region has 15 residues. Germline CDR1 and CDR2: SGHNT and YYREEE (reference sequence). The CDR3 spells CASSLRLAGVDEQYF. The CDR3 nucleotides read TGTGCCAGCAGCCTCCGACTAGCGGGAGTGGACGAGCAGTACTTC.

The chain couples TRBV2 to TRBJ2-5; D gene ambiguous. This CDR3 region has 10 residues. CDR1 is SNHLY, CDR2 FYNNEI, per germline. Trimming took 2 bases from V and 6 from J, leaving 1 base between them. In DNA form, the CDR3 reads TGTGCCAGCAGTGAAAAGACCCAGTACTTC. This sequence encodes CASSEKTQYF.

The J gene is TRBJ1-1, the V gene TRBV6-1; D gene uncertain. CDR1 MNHNS and CDR2 SASEGT come from the germline V gene. V was clipped by 6 bases and J by 8 bases, with 10 bases between them. The CDR3 length is 11 residues. This chain's CDR3 is CASSTSPEAFF. CDR3 nucleotides: TGTGCCAGCAGCACCAGTCCGGAAGCTTTCTTT.

This chain uses TRBV5-1 with TRBJ2-7, with D perhaps matching TRBD2 (6 bases). V dropped 4 bases and J dropped 2 bases, with 16 bases sitting between them. Per the germline V gene, CDR1 is SGHRS and CDR2 is YFSETQ. The CDR3 totals 15 residues. The CDR3 reads CASSPLDPGAYEQYF. The CDR3 DNA reads TGCGCCAGCAGCCCACTGGACCCGGGGGCCTACGAGCAGTACTTC.

The genes are TRBV4-1 and TRBJ2-5, with D possibly being TRBD1 (7 bases). Germline V CDR1 and CDR2: MGHRA, YSYEKL. The ends were cut back, 1 base at V and 5 bases at J, with 14 bases in the middle. The CDR3 covers 15 residues. This CDR3 is CASSQGVTGRETQYF. Here the CDR3 DNA reads TGCGCCAGCAGCCAAGGAGTGACAGGGAGGGAGACCCAGTACTTC.

The chain employs TRBV28 and TRBJ1-5, with D possibly matching TRBD1 (5 bases). Germline CDR1 is MDHEN and CDR2 is SYDVKM. The CDR3 contains 14 residues. Trimming pared 5 bases from V and 3 bases from J, leaving 11 bases between. The CDR3 bases are TGTGCCAGCAGTGTGGGACCGCCCAATCAGCCCCAGCATTTT. Its translation: CASSVGPPNQPQHF. Supplemented by reference TRBV28 and TRBJ1-5, the full variable domain reads DVKVTQSSRYLVKRTGEKVFLECVQDMDHENMFWYRQDPGLGLRLIYFSYDVKMKEKGDIPEGYSVSREKKERFSLILESASTNQTSMYLCASSVGPPNQPQHFGDGTRLSIL.

The chain is built from TRBV15 and TRBJ2-3; D not certain. This CDR3 is 16 amino acids long. Trimming took off 0 bases at V and 6 bases at J, with 16 bases between the two ends. The V gene's germline CDR1 is LNHNV and CDR2 YYDKDF (reference sequence). In nucleotides, the CDR3 is TGTGCCACCAGCAGAGAACCTAGTGTTTTGGGGGATACGCAGTATTTT. Amino acids: CATSREPSVLGDTQYF. The full variable domain, rest sourced from reference TRBV15 and TRBJ2-3, is DAMVIQNPRYQVTQFGKPVTLSCSQTLNHNVMYWYQQKSSQAPKLLFHYYDKDFNNEADTPDNFQSRRPNTSFCFLDIRSPGLGDTAMYLCATSREPSVLGDTQYFGPGTRLTVL.

The rearrangement links TRBV4-2 to TRBJ2-3, with D hard to call. CDR3 size: 14 residues. Germline V gene sequence: CDR1 LGHNA, CDR2 YNFKEQ. Trimming removed 1 base from V and 5 bases from J, with 10 bases in between. The CDR3: CASSQVGVEDTQYF. Here the CDR3 DNA reads TGTGCCAGCAGCCAAGTAGGAGTTGAAGATACGCAGTATTTT.

This rearrangement joins TRBV28 to TRBJ2-1, with D possibly called TRBD1 or TRBD2 (6 bases each). CDR3 length: 14 amino acids. Germline V CDR1 and CDR2: MDHEN, SYDVKM. Trimming removed 3 bases from V and 8 bases from J, with 14 bases in between. The CDR3 nucleotides read TGTGCCAGCAGTTTTGGGGGGCTCAGGGATGAGCAGTTCTTC. This codes for CASSFGGLRDEQFF.

The rearrangement uses TRBV30 and TRBJ2-3; maybe TRBD2 (6 bases). The CDR3 has 15 residues. The V and J ends lost 0 bases and 2 bases respectively, with 12 bases between them. CDR1 is GTSNPN, CDR2 SVGIG, per germline (reference sequence). The CDR3 here is CAWSVGVAATDTQYF. The DNA for the CDR3 is TGTGCCTGGAGTGTAGGGGTAGCGGCCACAGATACGCAGTATTTT.

The CDR3 loop reads CASTRDTASNSPLHF. DNA of the CDR3: TGTGCCAGCACTCGGGACACCGCTTCTAATTCACCCCTCCACTTT. J is TRBJ1-6 and V is TRBV2, with a tentative D call TRBD1 (6 bases). The V gene's germline CDR1 is SNHLY and CDR2 FYNNEI. This CDR3 contains 15 residues. The V gene lost 7 bases and the J gene lost 6 bases, with 16 bases spanning the gap.